The following is a T cell receptor (beta chain) sequence with its context. This sample stems from a study of cytomegalovirus exposure and HLA in healthy donors. Primers included in the PCR were 60 Vbeta and 13 Jbeta primers. TCRdb's copy holds only in-frame clones and misses some; the assay was immunoSEQ multiplex PCR. The sample yields 150,000 to 200,000 clones, approximately 80% seen once. Germline CDR1 and CDR2: SEHNR and FQNEAQ (reference sequence). CDR3 length: 14 amino acids. With 5 bases removed from V and 6 bases from J, the gap between germline ends came to 17 bases. This clonotype was obtained from a male donor in good health and CMV-seronegative. The sample consisted of PBMCs. This chain connects TRBV7-9 to TRBJ2-7, with D hard to call. Written as DNA, the CDR3 is TGTGCCAGCAGCCCCCCCCGGAGTCCGGGCGAGCAGTACTTC. Protein sequence: CASSPPRSPGEQYF.